The rows below give T cell receptor beta chains drawn from one sample of a study of T cells in Graves' hyperthyroidism and ophthalmopathy. Each CDR3 protein gets one entry after TCRdb re-called the multiplex PCR reads with MiXCR. The sample yields around 600,000 distinct CDR3 sequences, 13% to 15% seen once. Sequenced sample: blood. The source of these receptors is a young woman with Graves' ophthalmopathy. Both conserved end residues are part of each CDR3. A D gene is named only where the DNA matches it firmly. Clone size appears in some rows only: once, few, many, or a class for an expanded clone.

D	V	J	size	DNA	CDR3
TRBD2	TRBV20-1	TRBJ2-1	many	TGCAGTGCTCCCGGGACTAGTTTAAATGAGCAGTTCTTC	CSAPGTSLNEQFF
TRBD2	TRBV7-9	TRBJ2-7	once	TGTGCCAGCAGCTTAGTAGGACGGGGGCGGGAGGTGGCCTACGAGCAGTACTTC	CASSLVGRGREVAYEQYF
TRBD2	TRBV12-5	TRBJ2-1	.	TGTGCTAGTCGTCCCGGGACTAGTAATATCAATGAGCAGTTCTTC	CASRPGTSNINEQFF
.	TRBV10-1	TRBJ2-3	.	TGCGCCAGCAGTGGAGGGCTCCGCACAGATACGCAGTATTTT	CASSGGLRTDTQYF
.	TRBV20-1	TRBJ2-1	many	TGCAGTGCTAGAGATTGGGAACAAATCGGCTACAATGAGCAGTTCTTC	CSARDWEQIGYNEQFF
.	TRBV28	TRBJ1-1	.	TGTGCCAGCAGAGGATCGATTTTCACGGACATGAACACTGAAGCTTTCTTT	CASRGSIFTDMNTEAFF
.	TRBV30	TRBJ1-2	.	TGTGCCTGGAGTGTTGGAGTTTCCTATGGCTACACCTTC	CAWSVGVSYGYTF
.	TRBV10-3	TRBJ2-7	many	TGTGCCATCAGTAACCCGAGTAGGGCTGGCTACGAGCAGTACTTC	CAISNPSRAGYEQYF
.	TRBV11-2	TRBJ2-1	many	TGTGCCAGCAGCTTATTGGCCGGGAGCTCCTACAATGAGCAGTTCTTC	CASSLLAGSSYNEQFF
.	TRBV6-2/TRBV6-3	TRBJ2-1	many	TGTGCCAGCAGTTCCACCCGGCCTGGCAATGAGCAGTTCTTC	CASSSTRPGNEQFF
.	TRBV6-9	TRBJ1-4	.	TGTGCCAGCAGTTACCGCCGGGGACAACACCTGAATGAAAAACTGTTTTTT	CASSYRRGQHLNEKLFF
.	TRBV7-2	TRBJ1-3	many	TGTGCCAGCAGCCGCCCGGGGTACGGAAACACCATATATTTT	CASSRPGYGNTIYF
TRBD1	TRBV6-1	TRBJ1-4	few	TGTGCCAGCAGACTCGCCGGGACAGCGGGAGAAAAACTGTTTTTT	CASRLAGTAGEKLFF
.	TRBV12-3/TRBV12-4	TRBJ1-4	many	TGTGCCAGCAGTTTAGCGACAGCCCTGAATGAAAAACTGTTTTTT	CASSLATALNEKLFF
TRBD1	TRBV30	TRBJ2-7	few	TGTGCCTGGAGCATCGGGACAGCCTACGAGCAGTCCTTC	CAWSIGTAYEQSF
.	TRBV6-2/TRBV6-3	TRBJ2-5	many	TGTGCCAGCACCGACGCAGGAAGTAGGGAGACCCAGTACTTC	CASTDAGSRETQYF
TRBD1	TRBV29-1	TRBJ1-2	many	TGCAGCGTTGCTACAGGGACAGGTGGCTACACCTTC	CSVATGTGGYTF
TRBD2	TRBV27	TRBJ2-2	few	TGTGCCAGCAGTACTAGCGGGAGGAACACCGGGGAGCTGTTTTTT	CASSTSGRNTGELFF
.	TRBV4-1	TRBJ1-4	few	TGCGCCAGCAGCCAAGGGGCAGGCGGTGGTGAAAAACTGTTTTTT	CASSQGAGGGEKLFF
.	TRBV12-3/TRBV12-4	TRBJ2-7	many	TGTGCCAGCAGTTTCGTCGACAGCCCCTCCTACGAGCAGTACTTC	CASSFVDSPSYEQYF
.	TRBV30	TRBJ1-1	many	TGTGCCTGGAAGGAGATGAACACTGAAGCTTTCTTT	CAWKEMNTEAFF
.	TRBV6-2/TRBV6-3	TRBJ2-4	.	TGTGCCAGCACCCGGCTCCAAGCCAAAAACATTCAGTACTTC	CASTRLQAKNIQYF
TRBD2	TRBV5-4	TRBJ2-1	.	TGTGCCAGCAGCGGGGACTACTACAATGAGCAGTTCTTC	CASSGDYYNEQFF
.	TRBV6-1	TRBJ2-7	many	TGTGCCAGCAGGAAAGGGCGTACCACCTACGAGCAGTACTTC	CASRKGRTTYEQYF
TRBD2	TRBV7-3	TRBJ2-1	many	TGTGCCAGCAGCTCCCCCGGGACTAAAATAGGGCACAATGAGCAGTTCTTC	CASSSPGTKIGHNEQFF